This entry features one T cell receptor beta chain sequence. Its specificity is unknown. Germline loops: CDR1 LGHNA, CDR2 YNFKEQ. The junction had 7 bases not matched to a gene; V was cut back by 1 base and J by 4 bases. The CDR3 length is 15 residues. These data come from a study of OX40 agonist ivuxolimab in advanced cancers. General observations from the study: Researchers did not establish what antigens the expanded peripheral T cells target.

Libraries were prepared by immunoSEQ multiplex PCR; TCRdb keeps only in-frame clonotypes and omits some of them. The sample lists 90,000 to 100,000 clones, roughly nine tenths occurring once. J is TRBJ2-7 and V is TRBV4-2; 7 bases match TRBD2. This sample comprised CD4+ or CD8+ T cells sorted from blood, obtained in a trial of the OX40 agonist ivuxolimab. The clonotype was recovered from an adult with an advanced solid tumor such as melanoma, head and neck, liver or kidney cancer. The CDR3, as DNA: TGTGCCAGCAGCCAAGCCCTCCAGCGGGAATACGAGCAGTACTTC. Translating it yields CASSQALQREYEQYF.